The TCR beta chain described here comes from a study of CD8 T cells in ankylosing spondylitis. Regarding the study as a whole: Ankylosing spondylitis blood appeared to carry a characteristic TCR beta motif of roughly eight highly homologous variants. In the blood and synovial fluid of reactive arthritis, some motif variants had been previously reported.

Looked up from germline, CDR1 is LGHDT and CDR2 is YNNKEL (reference sequence). V was pared by 5 bases and J by 6 bases, with 16 bases between. The length of the CDR3 is 15 residues. On this clonotype: As yet, its antigen is unknown.

Molecular-barcoded quantitative 5'-RACE produced these TCR beta libraries. TCRdb called the 5' RACE reads again in MiXCR, with one record for every CDR3 protein. Seen here are 150,000 to 200,000 distinct CDR3 sequences, approximately 12% observed once, and the top ten hold approximately 11%. The gene calls are TRBV3-1 and TRBJ2-2; D possibly corresponds to TRBD2 (6 bases). Sequencing was done on a sample of blood, either unsorted or a sorted T cell fraction (not recorded which). The sequence derives from a female donor with ankylosing spondylitis or in good health (not recorded which). CDR3 residues: CASSANVGGAGELFF. Here the CDR3 DNA reads TGTGCCAGCAGCGCGAATGTGGGAGGCGCCGGGGAGCTGTTTTTT.